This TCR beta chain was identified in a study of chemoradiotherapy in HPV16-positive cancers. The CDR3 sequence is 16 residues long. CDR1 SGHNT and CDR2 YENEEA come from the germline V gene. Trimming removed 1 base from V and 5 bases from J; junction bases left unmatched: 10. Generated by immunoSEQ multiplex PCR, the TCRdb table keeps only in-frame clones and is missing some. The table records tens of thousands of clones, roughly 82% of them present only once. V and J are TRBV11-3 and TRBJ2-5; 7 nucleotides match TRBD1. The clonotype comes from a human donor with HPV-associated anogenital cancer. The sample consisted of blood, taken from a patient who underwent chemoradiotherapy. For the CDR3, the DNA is TGTGCCAGCAGCTTAGGTGGGACAGCTCGGTCGGAGACCCAGTACTTC. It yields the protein CASSLGGTARSETQYF.